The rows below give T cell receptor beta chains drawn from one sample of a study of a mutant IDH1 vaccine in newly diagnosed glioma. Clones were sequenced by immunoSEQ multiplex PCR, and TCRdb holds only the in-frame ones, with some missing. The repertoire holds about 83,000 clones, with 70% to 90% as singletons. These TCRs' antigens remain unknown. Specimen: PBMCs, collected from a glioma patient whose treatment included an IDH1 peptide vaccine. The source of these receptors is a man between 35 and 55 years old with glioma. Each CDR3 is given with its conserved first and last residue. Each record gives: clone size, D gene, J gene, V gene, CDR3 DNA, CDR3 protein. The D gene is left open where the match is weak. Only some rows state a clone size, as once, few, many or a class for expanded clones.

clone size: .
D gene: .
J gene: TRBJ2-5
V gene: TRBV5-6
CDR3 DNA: TGTGCCAGCAGCTTGGATCAAGAGACCCAGTACTTC
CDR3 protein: CASSLDQETQYF

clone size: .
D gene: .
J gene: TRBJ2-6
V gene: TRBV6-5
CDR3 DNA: TGTGCCAGCAGTTTGGTAGGGGGGGCCAACGTCCTGACTTTC
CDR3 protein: CASSLVGGANVLTF

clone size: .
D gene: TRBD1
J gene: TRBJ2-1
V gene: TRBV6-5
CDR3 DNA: TGTGCCAGCAGTTACACAGGGGGGAAAAACAATGAGCAGTTCTTC
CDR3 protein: CASSYTGGKNNEQFF

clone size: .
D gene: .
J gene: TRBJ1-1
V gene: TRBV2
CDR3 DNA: TGTGCCAGCAGTGACAGGGCCATGAACACTGAAGCTTTCTTT
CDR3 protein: CASSDRAMNTEAFF

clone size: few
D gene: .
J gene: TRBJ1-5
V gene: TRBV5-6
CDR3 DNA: TGTGCCAGCAGCTTCACGGGCAATCAGCCCCAGCATTTT
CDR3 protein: CASSFTGNQPQHF

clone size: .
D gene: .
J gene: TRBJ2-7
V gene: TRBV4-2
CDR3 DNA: TGTGCCAGCAGCCAAGATTTCCAGGGCCCCATTTACGAGCAGTACTTC
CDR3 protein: CASSQDFQGPIYEQYF

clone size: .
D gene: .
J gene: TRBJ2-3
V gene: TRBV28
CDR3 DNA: TGTGCCAGCAGTTTAAGGGACTCCCCAGATACGCAGTATTTT
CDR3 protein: CASSLRDSPDTQYF

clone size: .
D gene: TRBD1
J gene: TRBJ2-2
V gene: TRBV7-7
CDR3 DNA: TGTGCTAGCAGCTTAGGACAGGCGAACACCGGGGAGCTGTTTTTT
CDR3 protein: CASSLGQANTGELFF

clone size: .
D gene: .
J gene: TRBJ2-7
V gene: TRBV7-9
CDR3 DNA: TGTGCCAGCAGCTTTCCGCAGGGGTACGAGCAGTACTTC
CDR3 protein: CASSFPQGYEQYF

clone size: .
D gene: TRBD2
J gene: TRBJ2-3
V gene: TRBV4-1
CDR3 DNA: TGCGCCAGCAGCCAAGGCGCTAGCGGGGGGGCCAGGGATACGCAGTATTTT
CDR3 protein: CASSQGASGGARDTQYF

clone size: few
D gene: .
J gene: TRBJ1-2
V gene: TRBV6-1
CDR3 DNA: TGTGCCAGCAGTGCTCGCGAGACCCCTAACTATGGCTACACCTTC
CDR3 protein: CASSARETPNYGYTF

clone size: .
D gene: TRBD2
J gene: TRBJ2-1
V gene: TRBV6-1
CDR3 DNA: TGTGCCAGCAGTGCCAGCGGGGGGCCCTACAATGAGCAGTTCTTC
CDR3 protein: CASSASGGPYNEQFF

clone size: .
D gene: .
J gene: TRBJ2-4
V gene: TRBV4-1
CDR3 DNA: TGCGCCAGCAGCCAAGCCGTGGATGTAACAGGAGGGTTAGCCAAAAACATTCAGTACTTC
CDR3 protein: CASSQAVDVTGGLAKNIQYF

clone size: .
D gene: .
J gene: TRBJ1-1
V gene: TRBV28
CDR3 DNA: TGTGCCAGCAGTTTCGGGGAAGCTTTCTTT
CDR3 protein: CASSFGEAFF

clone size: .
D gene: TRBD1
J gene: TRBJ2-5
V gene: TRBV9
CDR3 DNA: TGTGCCAGCAGCGTAGACGGCAGGGGGCAAGAGACCCAGTACTTC
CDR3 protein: CASSVDGRGQETQYF

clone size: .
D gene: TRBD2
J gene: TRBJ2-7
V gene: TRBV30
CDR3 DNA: TGTGCCTGGAGTGGACGACCGGGGACTAGCGGGTCCCGAAGCTCCTACGAGCAGTACTTC
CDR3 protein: CAWSGRPGTSGSRSSYEQYF

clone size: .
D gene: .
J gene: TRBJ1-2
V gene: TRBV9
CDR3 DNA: TGTGCCAGCAGCGTAGAGGGGCAGCCATTTTACTATGGCTACACCTTC
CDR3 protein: CASSVEGQPFYYGYTF

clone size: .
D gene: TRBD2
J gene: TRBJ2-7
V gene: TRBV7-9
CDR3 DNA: TGTGCCAGCAGCTTTAGCGGGGGGGCCTACGAGCAGTACTTC
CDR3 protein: CASSFSGGAYEQYF

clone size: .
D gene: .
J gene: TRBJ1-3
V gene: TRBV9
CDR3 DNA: TGTGCCAGCAGCGTAGAGGCTGCTGGAAACACCATATATTTT
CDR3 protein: CASSVEAAGNTIYF

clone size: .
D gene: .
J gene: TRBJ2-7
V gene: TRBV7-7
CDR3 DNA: TGTGCTAGCAGCTTACTCTTCTCCTACGAGCAGTACTTC
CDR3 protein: CASSLLFSYEQYF

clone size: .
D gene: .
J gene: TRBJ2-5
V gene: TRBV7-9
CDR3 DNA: TGTGCCAGCAGCCCGTTAAAACAAGAGACCCAGTACTTC
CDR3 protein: CASSPLKQETQYF

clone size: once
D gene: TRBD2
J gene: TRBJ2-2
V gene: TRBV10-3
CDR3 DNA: TGTGCCATCAGTGAGTCGAAAGCGGGAGGGCCCTCGGGGAACACCGGGGAGCTGTTTTTT
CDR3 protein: CAISESKAGGPSGNTGELFF

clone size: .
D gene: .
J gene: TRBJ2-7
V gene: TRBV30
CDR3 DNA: TGTGCCTGGAGTCCGGACCCAGGTTCCTACGAGCAGTACTTC
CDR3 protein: CAWSPDPGSYEQYF

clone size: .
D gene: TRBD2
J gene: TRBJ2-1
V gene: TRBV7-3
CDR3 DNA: TGTGCCAGCAGCGCGACTAGCGGATACAATGAGCAGTTCTTC
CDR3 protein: CASSATSGYNEQFF

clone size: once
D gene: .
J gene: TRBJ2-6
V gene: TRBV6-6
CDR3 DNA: TGTGCCAGCAGTTACTCTGGGGCCAACGTCCTGACTTTC
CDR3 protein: CASSYSGANVLTF

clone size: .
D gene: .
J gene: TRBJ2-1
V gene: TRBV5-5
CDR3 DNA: TGTGCCAGCAGCTTGTCCCCTTGGTACAATGAGCAGTTCTTC
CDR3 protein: CASSLSPWYNEQFF

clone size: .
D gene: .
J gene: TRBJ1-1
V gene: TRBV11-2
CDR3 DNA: TGTGCCAGCAGCTTAGATACGGTGAACACTGAAGCTTTCTTT
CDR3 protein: CASSLDTVNTEAFF

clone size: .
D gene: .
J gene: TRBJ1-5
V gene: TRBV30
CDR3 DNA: TGTGCCTGGACCAGAACAGGAAATCAGCCCCAGCATTTT
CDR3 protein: CAWTRTGNQPQHF

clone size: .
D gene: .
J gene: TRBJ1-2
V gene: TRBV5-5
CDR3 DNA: TGTGCCAGCAGCGCCCTGCCAGGGAACTGGTTTGCCTACACCTTC
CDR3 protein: CASSALPGNWFAYTF